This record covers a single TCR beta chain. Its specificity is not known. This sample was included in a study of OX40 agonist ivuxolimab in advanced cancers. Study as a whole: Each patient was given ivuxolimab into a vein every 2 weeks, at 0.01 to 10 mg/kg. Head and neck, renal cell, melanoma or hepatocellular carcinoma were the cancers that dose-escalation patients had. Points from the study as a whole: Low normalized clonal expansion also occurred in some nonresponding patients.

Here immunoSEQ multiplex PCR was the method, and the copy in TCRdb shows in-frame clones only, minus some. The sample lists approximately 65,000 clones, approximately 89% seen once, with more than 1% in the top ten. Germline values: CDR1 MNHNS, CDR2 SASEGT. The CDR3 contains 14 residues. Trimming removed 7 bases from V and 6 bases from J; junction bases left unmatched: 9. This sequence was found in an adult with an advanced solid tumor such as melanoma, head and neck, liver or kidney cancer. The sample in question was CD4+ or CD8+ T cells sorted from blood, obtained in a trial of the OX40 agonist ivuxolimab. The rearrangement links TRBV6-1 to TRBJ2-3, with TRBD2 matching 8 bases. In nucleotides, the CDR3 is TGTGCCAGCACTCTTAGACTAGCGTACGATACGCAGTATTTT. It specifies CASTLRLAYDTQYF.